This is a list of T cell receptor beta chains from one sample in a study of somatic mutations in T cells in chronic GVHD. Profiled with immunoSEQ multiplex PCR; TCRdb holds only in-frame clones, not every one. The sample lists about 13,000 clones, around four fifths occurring once. The sequencing sample was made of Vbeta20-negative CD4+ T cells from blood. The receptors shown here come from a male patient between 50 and 60 years old with chronic graft-versus-host disease. Some T cells may have come from the graft donor. Each CDR3 is given with its conserved first and last residue. A D gene is named only where the DNA matches it firmly. A clone size is listed for some rows: how often the clone was seen (once, few, many), or a class if it is expanded.

. | TRBJ2-7 | . | TRBV10-3 | TGTGCCATCCGCGACACGAACCCCCGTCCCTACGAGCAGTACTTC | CAIRDTNPRPYEQYF
TRBD1 | TRBJ2-5 | . | TRBV9 | TGTGCCAGCAGCGTAGCGGGACAGCTCCAAGAGACCCAGTACTTC | CASSVAGQLQETQYF
. | TRBJ1-2 | . | TRBV4-1 | TGCGCCAGCAGCCCGGGGGTTCGGCCTGCCCTTGGCTACACCTTC | CASSPGVRPALGYTF
. | TRBJ1-1 | . | TRBV19 | TGTGCCAGTAGTGTCCGGCCCATAGGGGTTACTGAAGCTTTCTTT | CASSVRPIGVTEAFF
TRBD1 | TRBJ2-5 | few | TRBV12-5 | TGTGCTAGTGGTTTGAAACCGACAGGGGTGATTGAGACCCAGTACTTC | CASGLKPTGVIETQYF
TRBD1 | TRBJ1-1 | . | TRBV5-8 | TGTGCCAGCAGGGATACAGGGGGCGCCGGGTGGAACACTGAAGCCTTCTTT | CASRDTGGAGWNTEAFF
TRBD2 | TRBJ2-1 | . | TRBV29-1 | TGCAGCGTTGAGACTAGCGGGGGTCTAGCGGGGTACTCCTACAATGAGCAGTTCTTC | CSVETSGGLAGYSYNEQFF
TRBD2 | TRBJ2-3 | . | TRBV7-2 | TGTGCCAGCAGCTTTAGAGCGGGGCCGGTGGGCAGCACAGATACGCAGTATTTT | CASSFRAGPVGSTDTQYF
. | TRBJ2-7 | . | TRBV28 | TGTGCCAGCAGTTCTGCCCAGGGTTTCTCCTACGAGCAGTACTTC | CASSSAQGFSYEQYF
. | TRBJ2-5 | . | TRBV27 | TGTGCCAGCAACAAGCGGGTGGGAGAGACCCAGTACTTC | CASNKRVGETQYF
TRBD1 | TRBJ1-2 | . | TRBV18 | TGTGCCAGCTCACCGAGAGGGGGCGGAAACTATGGCTACACCTTC | CASSPRGGGNYGYTF
. | TRBJ2-7 | medium-sized | TRBV10-3 | TGTGCCATCAGTGCCCAGGGGTCAAACGAGCAGTACTTC | CAISAQGSNEQYF
TRBD2 | TRBJ2-7 | once | TRBV6-6 | TGTGCCAGCAGTCCGGGGGGGGGTTCCCACGAGCAGTACTTC | CASSPGGGSHEQYF
. | TRBJ2-1 | . | TRBV5-6 | TGTGCCAGCGGGATGCTCCGAGGGCGATTGCAGTTCTTC | CASGMLRGRLQFF
TRBD1 | TRBJ2-7 | . | TRBV19 | TGTGCCAGTAGTGGGACAGTGTACGAGCAGTACTTC | CASSGTVYEQYF
TRBD2 | TRBJ2-7 | . | TRBV6-5 | TGTGCCAGCAGGTCACCGGGACTAGAAATTTACGAGCAGTACTTC | CASRSPGLEIYEQYF
. | TRBJ2-1 | . | TRBV7-2 | TGTGCCAGCAGCCCACGACAGCGCTACAATGAGCAGTTCTTC | CASSPRQRYNEQFF
. | TRBJ2-7 | . | TRBV7-9 | TGTGCCAGCAGTCAGCCAACAGGGTTGCAGTACTTC | CASSQPTGLQYF
. | TRBJ2-7 | once | TRBV18 | TGTGCCAGCTCACCACTACGCGGGGACGAGCAGTACTTC | CASSPLRGDEQYF
. | TRBJ2-7 | once | TRBV7-2 | TGTGCCAGCAGCTCCCCGGCTTTCGGGGTCCTTCGTTACGAGCAGTACTTC | CASSSPAFGVLRYEQYF
TRBD2 | TRBJ2-7 | . | TRBV19 | TGTGCCAGTAGTCCCCGACTAGCGGGAGTAGACGGGCAGTACTTC | CASSPRLAGVDGQYF
TRBD1 | TRBJ1-2 | . | TRBV6-5 | TGTGCCAGCACCCCAGGGGGCCTTGGAAACTATGGCTACACCTTC | CASTPGGLGNYGYTF
. | TRBJ2-7 | . | TRBV7-9 | TGTGCCAGCAGCTTAGCGCACTCGGTCTACGAGCAGTACTTC | CASSLAHSVYEQYF
TRBD1 | TRBJ1-5 | once | TRBV28 | TGTGCCAGCAGTTCTATGGGGGACAGCCGGAATCAGCCCCAGCATTTT | CASSSMGDSRNQPQHF
TRBD1 | TRBJ2-7 | . | TRBV19 | TGTGCCAGTAGTATGCCCGGGACAGGGACCTACGAGCAGTACTTC | CASSMPGTGTYEQYF
. | TRBJ2-2 | . | TRBV18 | TGTGCCAGCTCACCGGGGAGCCCAACCGGGGAGCTGTTTTTT | CASSPGSPTGELFF
. | TRBJ1-2 | . | TRBV7-9 | TGTGCCAGCAGCTTCTCACAGGGTAGTAGTGGCTACACCTTC | CASSFSQGSSGYTF